There are a few counts of the clone carrying this TCR beta chain. Its target is not known. This CDR3 has 16 amino acids. Looked up from germline, CDR1 is SEHNR and CDR2 is FQNEAQ (reference sequence). V lost 4 bases and J lost 5, with 20 bases in between. This sample was included in a study of T cell repertoires in cytomegalovirus infection. TCRdb itself ran the reads through MiXCR, one entry per CDR3 protein. The data show under 200,000 distinct CDR3 sequences, roughly 22% seen once. The chain is built from TRBV7-9 and TRBJ2-5; perhaps TRBD2 as D (5 bases). This TCR was recovered from a human donor in good health (CMV status not recorded). Some clones in this sample may be carry-over from other donors' samples. The source material was CD8+ T cells from cultured PBMCs, sampled from culture after CMV antigen stimulation. The CDR3 here is CASSSNQRLARETQYF. The CDR3 DNA reads as TGTGCCAGCAGCTCCAACCAGCGGCTAGCTAGGGAGACCCAGTACTTC. Full variable domain (missing parts from reference TRBV7-9 and TRBJ2-5): DTGVSQNPRHKITKRGQNVTFRCDPISEHNRLYWYRQTLGQGPEFLTYFQNEAQLEKSRLLSDRFSAERPKGSFSTLEIQRTEQGDSAMYLCASSSNQRLARETQYFGPGTRLLVL.